This TCR beta chain was identified in a study of identical twins. The CDR3 covers 14 residues. V dropped 7 bases and J dropped 7; count of bases not matched to a gene: 6. This clonotype was picked up a small number of times. TCRdb reprocessed the 5' RACE reads with MiXCR, giving one entry per CDR3 protein. This table has fewer than 350,000 distinct CDR3 sequences, less than 9% appearing once. These data also featured in a second study, about yellow fever vaccine responses in identical twins.

V is TRBV12-3 or TRBV12-4 and J is TRBJ1-6; TRBD1 matches 8 bases. The receptor was derived from a woman between 18 and 29 years old in good health. Specimen: memory (CD45RO+) T cells sorted from blood. CDR3 sequence reads: CASKITGGNSPLHF. The CDR3 region has the DNA TGTGCCAGCAAAATTACAGGGGGAAATTCACCCCTCCACTTT.